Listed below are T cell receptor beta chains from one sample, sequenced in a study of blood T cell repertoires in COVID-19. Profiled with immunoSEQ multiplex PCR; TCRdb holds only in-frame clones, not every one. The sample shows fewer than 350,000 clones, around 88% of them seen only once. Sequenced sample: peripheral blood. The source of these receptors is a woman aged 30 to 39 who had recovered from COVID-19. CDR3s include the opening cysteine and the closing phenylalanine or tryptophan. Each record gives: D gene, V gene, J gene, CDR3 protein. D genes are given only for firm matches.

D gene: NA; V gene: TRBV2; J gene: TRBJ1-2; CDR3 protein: CASSEALQDTYGYTF
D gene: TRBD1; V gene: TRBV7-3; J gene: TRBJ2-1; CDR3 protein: CASSLRTGANEQFF
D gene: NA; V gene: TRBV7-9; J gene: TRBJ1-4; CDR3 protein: CASSPTGLEYEKLFF
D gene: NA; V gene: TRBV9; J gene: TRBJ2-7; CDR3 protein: CASSGTVEGEQYF
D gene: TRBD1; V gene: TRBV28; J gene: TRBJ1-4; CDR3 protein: CASSTRTGNEKLFF
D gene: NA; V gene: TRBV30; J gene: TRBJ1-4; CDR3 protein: CAWSETATNEKLFF
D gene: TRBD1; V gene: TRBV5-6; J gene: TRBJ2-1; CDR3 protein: CASSLGQGAGNEQFF
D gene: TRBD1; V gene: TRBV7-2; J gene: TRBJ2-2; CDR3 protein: CAGTANTGELFF
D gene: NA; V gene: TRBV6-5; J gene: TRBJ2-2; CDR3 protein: CASSYDAERNTGELFF
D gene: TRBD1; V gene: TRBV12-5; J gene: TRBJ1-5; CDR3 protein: CASGLGEAGGSNSNQPQHF
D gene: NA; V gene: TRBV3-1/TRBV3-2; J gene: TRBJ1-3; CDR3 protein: CASSQVRNSGNTIYF
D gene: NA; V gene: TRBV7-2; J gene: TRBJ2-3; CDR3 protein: CASSLDGAPGDTQYF
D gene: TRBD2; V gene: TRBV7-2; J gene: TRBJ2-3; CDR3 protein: CASSLARLAGGLNTQYF
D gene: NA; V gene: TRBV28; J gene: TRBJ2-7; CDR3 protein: CASSSYGSSSYEQYF